The 6 T cell receptor beta chains listed next were all sequenced from one sample in a study of T cell responses to AZD1222 COVID-19 vaccine. The method was immunoSEQ multiplex PCR; TCRdb's version includes in-frame clones alone and lacks a portion of them. The sample records 80,000 to 100,000 clones, about 90% being singletons. The sequencing here drew on peripheral blood, taken 28 days after the second AZD1222 dose. These receptors all stem from an adult who received the AZD1222 COVID-19 vaccine.

The chain recombines TRBV9 with TRBJ2-3; no firm D call. Germline CDR1 is SGDLS and CDR2 is YYNGEE. Trimming left V 7 bases short and J 2 bases short, with 11 bases between. The CDR3 covers 13 residues. CDR3 sequence: CASARETTDTQYF. The DNA of the CDR3 is TGTGCCAGCGCCCGAGAAACCACAGATACGCAGTATTTT. The full variable domain, rest sourced from reference TRBV9 and TRBJ2-3, is DSGVTQTPKHLITATGQRVTLRCSPRSGDLSVYWYQQSLDQGLQFLIQYYNGEERAKGNILERFSAQQFPDLHSELNLSSLELGDSALYFCASARETTDTQYFGPGTRLTVL.

The rearrangement links TRBV11-2 to TRBJ1-1; 9 bases fit TRBD1. The CDR3 runs to 16 residues. After removal of 1 base from V and 6 bases from J, the junction contained 9 bases not matched to a gene. Looked up from germline, CDR1 is SGHAT and CDR2 is FQNNGV. The CDR3 protein is CASSLVSGQGRSEAFF. In DNA, the CDR3 is TGTGCCAGCAGCTTAGTTTCGGGACAGGGCAGATCTGAAGCTTTCTTT.

The chain combines TRBV3-1 (or the pseudogene TRBV3-2) with TRBJ1-2; D is possibly TRBD1 (5 bases). This CDR3 has 14 amino acids. Germline V gives CDR1 LGHDT, CDR2 YNNKEL (reference sequence). The germline V and J ends were trimmed by 3 bases and 2 bases, with 10 bases remaining between them. This CDR3 reads CASSHLDTNYGYTF. The CDR3 DNA follows: TGTGCCAGCAGCCATTTGGACACGAACTATGGCTACACCTTC.

The genes are TRBV5-1 and TRBJ1-1, with a weak D call TRBD1 (5 bases). This CDR3 has 14 amino acids. CDR1 is SGHRS, CDR2 YFSETQ, per germline. The ends were cut back, 5 bases at V and 9 bases at J, with 20 bases in the middle. The CDR3 loop reads CASSRDSALSQAFF. The CDR3 nucleotides are TGCGCCAGCAGTCGGGACTCTGCCCTTTCCCAAGCTTTCTTT.

The chain uses TRBV4-1 and TRBJ1-3; D gene unclear. CDR3 length: 15 residues. Germline assignment: CDR1 MGHRA and CDR2 YSYEKL. Trimming stripped 3 bases from V and 1 base from J, with 10 bases between. The CDR3 DNA is TGCGCCAGCAGCCAGATCTACGGATCTGGAAACACCATATATTTT. Its protein is CASSQIYGSGNTIYF.

The chain couples TRBV7-3 to TRBJ2-1; D remains ambiguous. The germline V gene encodes CDR1 SGHTA and CDR2 FQGTGA. V lost 5 bases, J lost 0 bases, and 11 bases lay in between. The CDR3 sequence is 15 residues long. CDR3 nucleotides: TGTGCCAGCAGCCCCCTGGCTGGCTCCTACAATGAGCAGTTCTTC. Protein product: CASSPLAGSYNEQFF.